A single TCR beta chain is shown here with its context. V shed 3 bases and J shed 2 bases, with 7 bases lying between them. The CDR3 runs 13 residues. Original methodology: Quantification of nucleated cells was approximated via reference gene primer amplification. Clones were read by immunoSEQ multiplex PCR, and TCRdb kept only the in-frame ones, dropping some. V, J and clone size are taken as reported in that table, and D and trimming were inferred from the DNA itself. The sample has around 210,000 clones; approximately 86% are singletons. One Seattle source followed patients from active infection through their disease course. The sample originates from a study of blood T cell repertoires in COVID-19. As for the study in general: Samples taken during acute and convalescent COVID-19 were collected in the United States, Italy and Spain. The cDNA or gDNA used as material had been derived from T cells, B-cell-depleted T cells, or PBMCs.

The sequence derives from a man aged 55 to 69 with COVID-19, enrolled during active disease. The chain links TRBV12-3 or TRBV12-4 to TRBJ1-2, with D unclear. Sample: peripheral blood. Here the CDR3 DNA reads TGTGCCAGCAGTTTTGGCAGGAACTATGGCTACACCTTC. As protein: CASSFGRNYGYTF.